Detailed here is one T cell receptor beta chain. Amplification used 60 Vbeta primers and 13 Jbeta primers. The repertoire was sequenced with immunoSEQ multiplex PCR; TCRdb's copy has only in-frame clones and lacks some. This table holds 150,000 to 200,000 clones. The data originate from a study of cytomegalovirus exposure and HLA in healthy donors. CDR1 is SNHLY, CDR2 FYNNEI, per germline. The CDR3 extends over 16 amino acids. V lost 3 bases to trimming and J lost 0 bases; unmatched junction nucleotides: 8. The source material was PBMCs. This chain joins TRBV2 and TRBJ2-7; the match to TRBD2 covers 7 bases. The sequence was obtained from a man aged 25 to 40 in good health and CMV-seronegative. The DNA of the CDR3 is TGTGCCAGCAGTGAGGACTCTAGCGGAGTCTCCTACGAGCAGTACTTC. Its protein product is CASSEDSSGVSYEQYF.